This is a list of T cell receptor beta chains from one sample in a study of cytomegalovirus exposure and HLA in healthy donors. Repertoires were generated with immunoSEQ multiplex PCR, while TCRdb's copy carries only in-frame clones and drops some. The sample shows 150,000 to 200,000 clones, approximately 82% of them seen only once. The sequenced material came from PBMCs. The receptors come from a male donor in good health and CMV-seronegative. Each CDR3 is given with its conserved first and last residue. A D gene is named only where the DNA matches it firmly. For some rows the clone size is stated as once, few or many, or as a class when expanded; others skip it.

>TRBD1|TRBJ1-1|TRBV18|once
CASSGQGGVNTEAFF
TGTGCCAGCTCCGGACAGGGAGGTGTGAACACTGAAGCTTTCTTT
>TRBD2|TRBJ2-1|TRBV29-1|.
CSVEVREGLYNEQFF
TGCAGCGTTGAGGTGCGGGAGGGATTATACAATGAGCAGTTCTTC
>TRBD2|TRBJ2-3|TRBV28|once
CASRRASGRRTDTQYF
TGTGCCAGCAGGCGAGCTAGCGGGAGGAGGACAGATACGCAGTATTTT
>.|TRBJ1-6|TRBV7-2|.
CASSLVREYNSPLHF
TGTGCCAGCAGCTTAGTCAGGGAATATAATTCACCCCTCCACTTT
>.|TRBJ2-7|TRBV7-2|.
CASSFSLSGTGNYEQYF
TGTGCCAGCAGCTTCTCTTTATCCGGTACAGGGAACTACGAGCAGTACTTC
>.|TRBJ1-2|TRBV28|.
CASSAANYNNYGYTF
TGTGCCAGCAGTGCCGCCAACTATAATAACTATGGCTACACCTTC
>.|TRBJ2-2|TRBV5-8|once
CASSLEGTWDSSFTGELFF
TGTGCCAGCAGCTTGGAAGGCACTTGGGACTCTTCCTTCACCGGGGAGCTGTTTTTT
>TRBD2|TRBJ2-5|TRBV6-1|.
CASAAGGIQETQYF
TGTGCCAGCGCAGCGGGGGGAATTCAAGAGACCCAGTACTTC
>TRBD2|TRBJ2-5|TRBV28|.
CASSWGGRDQETQYF
TGTGCCAGCAGTTGGGGCGGGAGAGATCAGGAGACCCAGTACTTC
>.|TRBJ2-5|TRBV5-1|.
CASSLGPGQGARETQYF
TGCGCCAGCAGCTTGGGGCCCGGACAAGGAGCTCGAGAGACCCAGTACTTC
>.|TRBJ2-3|TRBV6-6|.
CASSYADTQYF
TGTGCCAGCAGTTACGCGGATACGCAGTATTTT
>.|TRBJ1-1|TRBV27|once
CASSPSPGEPFF
TGTGCCAGCAGTCCCTCCCCGGGTGAACCTTTCTTT
>TRBD1|TRBJ1-2|TRBV30|.
CAWSGRTGNYGYTF
TGTGCCTGGAGCGGCCGGACAGGAAACTATGGCTACACCTTC
>TRBD2|TRBJ2-1|TRBV7-8|.
CASSSGTSYNEQFF
TGTGCCAGCAGTTCCGGGACTAGCTACAATGAGCAGTTCTTC
>TRBD1|TRBJ1-5|TRBV28|.
CASRSPDRLSQPQHF
TGTGCCAGCAGGTCGCCGGACAGGCTAAGTCAGCCCCAGCATTTT
>TRBD1|TRBJ1-6|TRBV6-4|.
CASSDSQGATYNSPLHF
TGTGCCAGCAGTGACTCGCAGGGGGCAACCTATAATTCACCCCTCCACTTT
>TRBD2|TRBJ2-1|TRBV29-1|few
CSVDLIGGGRVYNEQFF
TGCAGCGTTGATCTTATAGGGGGCGGGAGGGTTTACAATGAGCAGTTCTTC
>.|TRBJ2-7|TRBV9|once
CASSPWGEVSYEQYF
TGTGCCAGCAGCCCTTGGGGGGAGGTTTCCTACGAGCAGTACTTC
>.|TRBJ2-2|TRBV4-3|.
CASSQAGTPNGELFF
TGCGCCAGCAGCCAAGCGGGGACACCTAACGGGGAGCTGTTTTTT
>TRBD1|TRBJ1-2|TRBV29-1|.
CSVVGTDYGYTF
TGCAGCGTTGTAGGGACAGATTATGGCTACACCTTC
>TRBD1|TRBJ1-1|TRBV6-5|.
CASSYMGTGTTEAFF
TGTGCCAGCAGTTATATGGGGACAGGGACCACTGAAGCTTTCTTT
>TRBD2|TRBJ2-6|TRBV9|.
CASTGGGGGANVLTF
TGTGCCAGCACCGGGGGGGGCGGTGGGGCCAACGTCCTGACTTTC
>.|TRBJ2-3|TRBV18|.
CASSPDRRLDTQYF
TGTGCCAGCTCACCGGACAGACGCTTGGATACGCAGTATTTT
>.|TRBJ2-5|TRBV7-2|.
CASSLNPRHQQETQYF
TGTGCCAGCAGCTTAAATCCGAGACACCAACAAGAGACCCAGTACTTC
>.|TRBJ2-5|TRBV7-2|.
CASSLIVQETQYF
TGTGCCAGCAGCTTAATAGTGCAAGAGACCCAGTACTTC
>.|TRBJ1-5|TRBV2|.
CASKGQQEQPQHF
TGTGCCAGCAAAGGACAGCAAGAGCAGCCCCAGCATTTT